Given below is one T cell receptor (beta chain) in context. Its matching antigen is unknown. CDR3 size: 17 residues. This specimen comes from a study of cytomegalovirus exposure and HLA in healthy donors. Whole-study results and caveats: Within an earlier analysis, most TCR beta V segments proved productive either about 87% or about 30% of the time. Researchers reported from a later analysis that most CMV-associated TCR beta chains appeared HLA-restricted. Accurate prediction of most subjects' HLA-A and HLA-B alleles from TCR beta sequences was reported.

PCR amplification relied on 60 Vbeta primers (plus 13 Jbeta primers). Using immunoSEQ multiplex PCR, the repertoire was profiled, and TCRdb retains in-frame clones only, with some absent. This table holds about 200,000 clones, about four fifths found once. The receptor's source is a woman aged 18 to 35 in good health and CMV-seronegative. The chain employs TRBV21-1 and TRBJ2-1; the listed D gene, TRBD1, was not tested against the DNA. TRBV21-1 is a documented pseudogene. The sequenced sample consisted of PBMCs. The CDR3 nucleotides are TGTGCCAGCAGCCAGCCCCAATGTGGGCAGGGACATAGCGAGCAGTTCTTC. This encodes CASSQPQCGQGHSEQFF.